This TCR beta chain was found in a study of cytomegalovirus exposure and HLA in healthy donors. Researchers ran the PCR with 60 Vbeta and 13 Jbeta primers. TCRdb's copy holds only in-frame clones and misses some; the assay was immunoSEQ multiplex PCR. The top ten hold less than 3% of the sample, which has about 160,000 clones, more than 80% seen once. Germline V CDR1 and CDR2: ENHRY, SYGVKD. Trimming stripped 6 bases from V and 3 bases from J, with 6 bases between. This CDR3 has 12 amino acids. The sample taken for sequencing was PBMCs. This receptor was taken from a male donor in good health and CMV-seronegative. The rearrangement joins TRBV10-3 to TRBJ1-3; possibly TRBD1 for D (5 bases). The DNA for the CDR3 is TGTGCCATCAGAGGGGATGGAAACACCATATATTTT. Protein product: CAIRGDGNTIYF.